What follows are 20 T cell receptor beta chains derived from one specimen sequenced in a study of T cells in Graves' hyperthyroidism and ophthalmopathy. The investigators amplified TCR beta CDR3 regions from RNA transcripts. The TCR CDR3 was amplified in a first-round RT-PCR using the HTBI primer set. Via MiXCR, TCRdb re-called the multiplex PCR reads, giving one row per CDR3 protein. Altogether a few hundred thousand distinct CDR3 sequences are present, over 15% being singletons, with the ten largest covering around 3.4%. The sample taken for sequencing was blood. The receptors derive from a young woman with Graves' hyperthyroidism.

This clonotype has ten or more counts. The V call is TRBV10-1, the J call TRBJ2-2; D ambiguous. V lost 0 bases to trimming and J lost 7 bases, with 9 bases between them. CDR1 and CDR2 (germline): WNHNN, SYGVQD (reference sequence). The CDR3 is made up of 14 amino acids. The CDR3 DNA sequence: TGCGCCAGCAGTGAGTCGAATGAGGTCGGGGAGCTGTTTTTT. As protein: CASSESNEVGELFF.

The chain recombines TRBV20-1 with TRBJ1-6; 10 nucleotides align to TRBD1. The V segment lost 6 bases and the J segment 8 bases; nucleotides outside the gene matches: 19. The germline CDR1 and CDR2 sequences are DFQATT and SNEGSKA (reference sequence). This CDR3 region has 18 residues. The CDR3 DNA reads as TGCAGTGCGTGGACAGGGGGTGGAAATTGGGCCGGACATTCACCCCTCCACTTT. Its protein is CSAWTGGGNWAGHSPLHF.

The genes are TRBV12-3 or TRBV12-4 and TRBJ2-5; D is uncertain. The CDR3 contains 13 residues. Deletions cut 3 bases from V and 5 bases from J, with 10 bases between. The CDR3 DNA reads TGTGCCAGCAGTTTTAGGGTTCGGGAGACCCAGTACTTC. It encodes CASSFRVRETQYF.

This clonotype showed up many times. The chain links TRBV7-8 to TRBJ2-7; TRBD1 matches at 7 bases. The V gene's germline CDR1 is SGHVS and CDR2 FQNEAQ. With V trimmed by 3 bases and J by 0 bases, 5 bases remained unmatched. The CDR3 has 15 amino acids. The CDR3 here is CASSFYRGFSYEQYF. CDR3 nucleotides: TGTGCCAGCAGCTTCTACAGGGGTTTCTCCTACGAGCAGTACTTC.

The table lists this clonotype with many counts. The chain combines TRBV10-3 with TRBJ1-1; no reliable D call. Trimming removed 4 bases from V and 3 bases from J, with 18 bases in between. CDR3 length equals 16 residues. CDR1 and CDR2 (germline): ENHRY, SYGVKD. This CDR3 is CAISGDLRGSDTEAFF. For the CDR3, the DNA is TGTGCCATCAGTGGCGATCTGCGGGGATCGGACACTGAAGCTTTCTTT.

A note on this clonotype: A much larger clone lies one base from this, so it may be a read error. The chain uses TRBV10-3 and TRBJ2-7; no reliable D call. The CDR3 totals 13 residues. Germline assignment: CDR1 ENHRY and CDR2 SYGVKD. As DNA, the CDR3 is TGTGCCATCAATGAGCCCGACCGCTACGAGCAGTACTTC. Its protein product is CAINEPDRYEQYF.

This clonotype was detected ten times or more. In DNA form, the CDR3 reads TGCGCCAGCAGCTCACCGAGGGGGGATACTGAAGCTTTCTTT. Translated: CASSSPRGDTEAFF. The rearrangement joins TRBV5-1 to TRBJ1-1; TRBD1 might be the D (6 bases). The V end was cut by 3 bases, the J end by 5 bases, with 14 bases between. CDR1 is SGHRS, CDR2 YFSETQ, per germline. This CDR3 comprises 14 residues.

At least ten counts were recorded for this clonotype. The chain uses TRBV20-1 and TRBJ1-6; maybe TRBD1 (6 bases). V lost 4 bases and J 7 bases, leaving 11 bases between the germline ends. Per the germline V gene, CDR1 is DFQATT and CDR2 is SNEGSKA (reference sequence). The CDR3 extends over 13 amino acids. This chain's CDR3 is CSATGGGNSPLHF. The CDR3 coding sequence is TGCAGTGCTACGGGAGGGGGGAATTCACCCCTCCACTTT.

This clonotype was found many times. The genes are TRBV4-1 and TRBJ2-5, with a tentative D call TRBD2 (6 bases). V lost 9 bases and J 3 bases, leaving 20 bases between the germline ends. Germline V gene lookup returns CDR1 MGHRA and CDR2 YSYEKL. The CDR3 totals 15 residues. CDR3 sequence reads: CASPGGVGIEETQYF. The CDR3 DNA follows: TGCGCCAGTCCCGGGGGTGTGGGAATTGAAGAGACCCAGTACTTC.

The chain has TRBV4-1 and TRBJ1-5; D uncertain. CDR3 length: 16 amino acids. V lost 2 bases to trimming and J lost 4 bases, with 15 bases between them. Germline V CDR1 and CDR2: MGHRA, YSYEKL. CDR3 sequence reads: CASSQLPGQSNQPQHF. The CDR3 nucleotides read TGCGCCAGCAGCCAACTACCGGGTCAGTCTAATCAGCCCCAGCATTTT.

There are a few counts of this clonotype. The CDR3 nucleotides read TGTGCCAGTAGTACTCGACTAGCGGGGGGGCCGGGCGAGCAGTACTTC. Residues: CASSTRLAGGPGEQYF. The V call is TRBV19, the J call TRBJ2-7; 14 bases align to TRBD2. Looked up from germline, CDR1 is LNHDA and CDR2 is SQIVND (reference sequence). The CDR3 loop spans 16 amino acids. Losses at the gene ends were 4 bases for V and 6 bases for J; bases not matched to a gene: 8.

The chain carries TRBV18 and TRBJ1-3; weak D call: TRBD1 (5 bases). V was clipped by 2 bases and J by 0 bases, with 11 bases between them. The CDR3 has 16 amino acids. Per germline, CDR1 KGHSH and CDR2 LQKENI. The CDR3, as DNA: TGTGCCAGCTCACCATCGAGGCAGGGCTCTGGAAACACCATATATTTT. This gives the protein CASSPSRQGSGNTIYF.

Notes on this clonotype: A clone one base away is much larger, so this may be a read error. Here the CDR3 reads CASSIAAYGYTF. CDR3 nucleotides: TGTGCCAGTAGTATTGCGGCCTATGGCTACACCTTC. V and J are TRBV19 and TRBJ1-2; D is unclear. The germline V and J ends were trimmed by 3 bases and 4 bases, with 6 bases remaining between them. Germline loops: CDR1 LNHDA, CDR2 SQIVND (reference sequence). This CDR3 comprises 12 residues. The full variable domain, completed using reference TRBV19 and TRBJ1-2, is DGGITQSPKYLFRKEGQNVTLSCEQNLNHDAMYWYRQDPGQGLRLIYYSQIVNDFQKGDIAEGYSVSREKKESFPLTVTSAQKNPTAFYLCASSIAAYGYTFGSGTRLTVV.

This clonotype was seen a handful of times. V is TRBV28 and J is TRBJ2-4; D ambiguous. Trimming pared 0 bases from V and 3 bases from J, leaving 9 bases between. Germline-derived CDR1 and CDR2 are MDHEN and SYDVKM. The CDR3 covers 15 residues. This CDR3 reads CASSLWWGDKNIQYF. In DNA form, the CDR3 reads TGTGCCAGCAGTTTATGGTGGGGTGACAAAAACATTCAGTACTTC.

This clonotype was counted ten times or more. In nucleotides, the CDR3 is TGTGCCAGCAGGCTTCCCGGGGAATCTAGGCCCGGGGAGCTGTTTTTT. This codes for CASRLPGESRPGELFF. This rearrangement joins TRBV12-3 or TRBV12-4 to TRBJ2-2; D perhaps matches TRBD2 (5 bases). The CDR3 is made up of 16 amino acids. V gave up 6 bases and J gave up 6 bases, with 20 bases separating them.

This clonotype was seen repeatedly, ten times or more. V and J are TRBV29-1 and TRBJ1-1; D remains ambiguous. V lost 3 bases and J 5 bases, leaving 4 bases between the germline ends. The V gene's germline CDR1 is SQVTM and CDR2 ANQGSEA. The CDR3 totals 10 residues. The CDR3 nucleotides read TGCAGCGTTGAGGGAACTGAAGCTTTCTTT. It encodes CSVEGTEAFF.

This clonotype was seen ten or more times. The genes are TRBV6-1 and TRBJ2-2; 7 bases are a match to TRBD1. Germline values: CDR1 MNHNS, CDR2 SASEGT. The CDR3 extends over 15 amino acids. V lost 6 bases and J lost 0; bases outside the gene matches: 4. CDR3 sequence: CASSRDSPNTGELFF. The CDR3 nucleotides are TGTGCCAGCAGCCGGGACAGTCCGAACACCGGGGAGCTGTTTTTT.

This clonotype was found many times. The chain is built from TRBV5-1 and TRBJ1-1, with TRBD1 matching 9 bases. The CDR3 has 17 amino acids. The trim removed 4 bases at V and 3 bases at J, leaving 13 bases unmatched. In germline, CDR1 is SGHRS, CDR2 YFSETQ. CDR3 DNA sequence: TGCGCCAGCAGCCGGGGACAGGGAGGGATATTGGACACTGAAGCTTTCTTT. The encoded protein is CASSRGQGGILDTEAFF.

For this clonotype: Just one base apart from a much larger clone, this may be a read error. The DNA of the CDR3 is TGTGCCAGCCGACTAGGTACCGGGACGGTGAACACTGAAGCTTGCTTT. It encodes CASRLGTGTVNTEACF. This chain links TRBV12-3 or TRBV12-4 with TRBJ1-1, with D perhaps TRBD1 (5 bases). CDR3 size: 16 residues.

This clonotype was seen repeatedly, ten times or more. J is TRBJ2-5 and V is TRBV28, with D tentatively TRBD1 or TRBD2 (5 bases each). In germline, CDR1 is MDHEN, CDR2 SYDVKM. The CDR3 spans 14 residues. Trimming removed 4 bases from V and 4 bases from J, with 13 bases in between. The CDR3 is CASSSGAEGETQYF. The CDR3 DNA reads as TGTGCCAGCAGTTCCGGGGCTGAAGGAGAGACCCAGTACTTC.